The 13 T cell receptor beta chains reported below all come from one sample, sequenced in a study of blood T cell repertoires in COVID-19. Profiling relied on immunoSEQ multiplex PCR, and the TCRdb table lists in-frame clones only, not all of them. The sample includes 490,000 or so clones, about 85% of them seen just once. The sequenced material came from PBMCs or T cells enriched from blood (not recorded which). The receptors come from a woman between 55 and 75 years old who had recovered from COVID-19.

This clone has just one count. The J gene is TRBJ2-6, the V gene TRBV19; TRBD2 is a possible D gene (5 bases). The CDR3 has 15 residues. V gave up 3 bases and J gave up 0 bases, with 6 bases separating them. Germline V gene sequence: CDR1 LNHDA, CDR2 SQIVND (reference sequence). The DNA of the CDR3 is TGTGCCAGTAGTATGGGAGACTCTGGGGCCAACGTCCTGACTTTC. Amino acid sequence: CASSMGDSGANVLTF.

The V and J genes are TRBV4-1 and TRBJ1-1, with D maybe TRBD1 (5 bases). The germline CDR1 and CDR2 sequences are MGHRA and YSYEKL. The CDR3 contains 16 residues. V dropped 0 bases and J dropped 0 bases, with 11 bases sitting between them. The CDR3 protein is CASSQEQGYMNTEAFF. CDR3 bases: TGCGCCAGCAGCCAAGAGCAGGGTTACATGAACACTGAAGCTTTCTTT.

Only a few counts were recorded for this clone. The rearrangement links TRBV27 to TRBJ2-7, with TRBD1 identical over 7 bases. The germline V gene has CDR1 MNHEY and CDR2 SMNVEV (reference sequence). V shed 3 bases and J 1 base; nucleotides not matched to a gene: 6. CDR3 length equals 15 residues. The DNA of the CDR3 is TGTGCCAGCAGTTTGACAGGGATGGGATCCTACGAGCAGTACGTC. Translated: CASSLTGMGSYEQYV.

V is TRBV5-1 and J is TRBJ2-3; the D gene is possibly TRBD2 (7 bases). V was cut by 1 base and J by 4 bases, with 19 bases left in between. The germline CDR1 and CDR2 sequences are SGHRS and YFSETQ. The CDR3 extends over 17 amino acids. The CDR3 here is CASSLRGGGTPPDTQYF. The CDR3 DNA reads TGCGCCAGCAGCTTGAGGGGGGGCGGGACTCCCCCAGATACGCAGTATTTT.

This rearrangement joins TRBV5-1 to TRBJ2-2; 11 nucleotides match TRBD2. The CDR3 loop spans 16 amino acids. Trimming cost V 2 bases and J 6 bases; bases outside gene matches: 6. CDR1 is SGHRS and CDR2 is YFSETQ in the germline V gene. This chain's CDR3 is CASSFSGGAVAGELFF. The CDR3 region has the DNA TGCGCCAGCAGCTTTAGCGGGGGGGCCGTCGCCGGGGAGCTGTTTTTT.

The CDR3 sequence: CASTLRGGQNEAFF. As DNA, the CDR3 is TGTGCCAGCACCCTAAGGGGGGGGCAAAATGAAGCTTTCTTT. This chain links TRBV13 with TRBJ1-1, with D perhaps TRBD1 (6 bases). V was trimmed by 7 bases and J by 7 bases, leaving 19 bases between them. The germline V gene encodes CDR1 PRHDT and CDR2 FYEKMQ (reference sequence). CDR3 size: 14 residues.

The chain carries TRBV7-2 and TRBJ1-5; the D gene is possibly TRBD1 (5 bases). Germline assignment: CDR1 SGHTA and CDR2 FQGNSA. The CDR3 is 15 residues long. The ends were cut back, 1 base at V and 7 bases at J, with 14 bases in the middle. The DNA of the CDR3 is TGTGCCAGCAGCTTAGTTCTGGGGCTGGGGCAGCCCCAGCATTTT. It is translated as CASSLVLGLGQPQHF.

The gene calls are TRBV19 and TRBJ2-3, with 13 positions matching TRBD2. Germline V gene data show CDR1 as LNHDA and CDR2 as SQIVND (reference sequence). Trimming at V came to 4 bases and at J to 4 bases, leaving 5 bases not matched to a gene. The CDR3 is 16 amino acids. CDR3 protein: CASSSRGTSGADTQYF. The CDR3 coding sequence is TGTGCCAGTAGTAGTAGGGGGACTAGCGGGGCAGATACGCAGTATTTT.

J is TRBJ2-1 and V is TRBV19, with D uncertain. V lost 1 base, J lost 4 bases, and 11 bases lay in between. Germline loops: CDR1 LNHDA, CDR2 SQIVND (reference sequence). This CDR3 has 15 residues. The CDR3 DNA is TGTGCCAGTAGTATAGTAACCGCGCCGTACAATGAGCAGTTCTTC. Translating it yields CASSIVTAPYNEQFF.

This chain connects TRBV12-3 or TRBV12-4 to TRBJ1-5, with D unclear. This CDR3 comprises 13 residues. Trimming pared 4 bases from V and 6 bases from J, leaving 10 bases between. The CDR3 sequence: CASSSLGPQPQHF. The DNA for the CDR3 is TGTGCCAGCAGTTCCCTTGGGCCTCAGCCCCAGCATTTT.

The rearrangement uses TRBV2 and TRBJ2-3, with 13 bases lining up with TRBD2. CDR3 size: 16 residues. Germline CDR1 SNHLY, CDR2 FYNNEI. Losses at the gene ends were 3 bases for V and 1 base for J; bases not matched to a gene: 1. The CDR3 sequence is CASSDGLAGGTDTQYF. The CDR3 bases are TGTGCCAGCAGTGACGGACTAGCGGGGGGCACAGATACGCAGTATTTT.

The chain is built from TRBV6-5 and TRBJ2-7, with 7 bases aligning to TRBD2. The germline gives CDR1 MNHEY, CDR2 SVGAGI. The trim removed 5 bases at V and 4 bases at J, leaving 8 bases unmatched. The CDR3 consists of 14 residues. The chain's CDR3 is CASSQWGEGYEQYF. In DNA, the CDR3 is TGTGCCAGCAGTCAATGGGGGGAGGGATACGAGCAGTACTTC.

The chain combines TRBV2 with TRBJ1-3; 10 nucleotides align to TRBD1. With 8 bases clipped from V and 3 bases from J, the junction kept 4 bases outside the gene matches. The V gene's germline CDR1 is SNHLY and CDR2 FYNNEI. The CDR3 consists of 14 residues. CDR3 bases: TGTGCCAGCGGGACAGGGGTAGGTGGAAACACCATATATTTT. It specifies CASGTGVGGNTIYF. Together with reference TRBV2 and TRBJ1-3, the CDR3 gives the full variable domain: EPEVTQTPSHQVTQMGQEVILRCVPISNHLYFYWYRQILGQKVEFLVSFYNNEISEKSEIFDDQFSVERPDGSNFTLKIRSTKLEDSAMYFCASGTGVGGNTIYFGEGSWLTVV.